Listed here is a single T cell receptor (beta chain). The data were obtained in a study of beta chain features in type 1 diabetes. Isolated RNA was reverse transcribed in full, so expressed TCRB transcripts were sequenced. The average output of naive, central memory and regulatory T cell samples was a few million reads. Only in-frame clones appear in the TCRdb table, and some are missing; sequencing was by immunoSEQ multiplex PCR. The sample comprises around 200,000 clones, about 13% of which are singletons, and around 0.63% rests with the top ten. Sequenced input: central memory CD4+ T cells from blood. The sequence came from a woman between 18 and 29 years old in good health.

CDR3 region: CASSYSKRGYEQYF. In DNA, the CDR3 is TGTGCCAGCAGTTACTCGAAGCGGGGCTACGAGCAGTACTTC. J is TRBJ2-7 and V is TRBV6-5, with 7 nucleotides matching TRBD2. Germline loops: CDR1 MNHEY, CDR2 SVGAGI. The V segment lost 0 bases and the J segment 3 bases; nucleotides outside the gene matches: 2. The CDR3 contains 14 residues.